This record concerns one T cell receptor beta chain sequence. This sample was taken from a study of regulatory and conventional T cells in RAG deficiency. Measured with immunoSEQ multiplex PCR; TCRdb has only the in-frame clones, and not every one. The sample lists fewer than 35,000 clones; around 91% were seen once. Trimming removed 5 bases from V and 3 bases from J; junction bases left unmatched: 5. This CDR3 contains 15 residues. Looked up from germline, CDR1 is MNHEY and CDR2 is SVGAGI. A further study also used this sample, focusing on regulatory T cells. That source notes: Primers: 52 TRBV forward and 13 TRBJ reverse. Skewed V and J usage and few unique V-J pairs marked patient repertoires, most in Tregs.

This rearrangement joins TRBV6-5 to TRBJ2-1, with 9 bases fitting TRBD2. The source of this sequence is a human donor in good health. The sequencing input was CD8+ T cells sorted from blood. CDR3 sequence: CASSLIAGVYNEQFF. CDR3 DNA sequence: TGTGCCAGCAGTCTTATAGCGGGAGTCTACAATGAGCAGTTCTTC.